Listed below are T cell receptor beta chains from one sample, sequenced in a study of T cell repertoires in cytomegalovirus infection. Using its own MiXCR run on the reads, TCRdb lists one record per CDR3 protein. The table records fewer than 900,000 distinct CDR3 sequences, 25% to 35% of them present only once. These receptors are not linked to any known antigen. Sequenced material: cultured CD8+ T cells from PBMCs, taken from culture after CMV antigen stimulation. These receptors originate from a human donor in good health (CMV status not recorded). Some clones in this sample may be carry-over from other donors' samples. Each CDR3 is given with its conserved first and last residue. For some rows the clone size is stated as once, few or many, or as a class when expanded; others skip it.

j_gene | v_gene | abundance | len | CDR3aa
TRBJ2-3 | TRBV4-2 | - | 12 | CASSQAAHQQYF
TRBJ2-7 | TRBV27 | - | 14 | CASSFPGRRNEQYF
TRBJ1-5 | TRBV7-6 | - | 15 | CASSGGGHSNQPQHF
TRBJ2-5 | TRBV15 | - | 15 | CATSRDFNEERTQYF
TRBJ1-4 | TRBV18 | many | 17 | CASSPRIGGAWDEKLFF
TRBJ1-3 | TRBV6-5 | - | 15 | CASRSTGSTGNTIYF
TRBJ2-7 | TRBV6-5 | few | 14 | CASTTREAIYEQYF
TRBJ1-6 | TRBV7-8 | many | 15 | CASSFSTFNDSPLHF
TRBJ1-5 | TRBV12-3/TRBV12-4 | few | 13 | CASSYLSNQPQHF
TRBJ2-3 | TRBV6-6 | - | 17 | CASSYGVVASNTDTQYF
TRBJ2-6 | TRBV5-5 | - | 13 | CASSPSPANVLTF
TRBJ2-1 | TRBV7-6 | many | 16 | CASSPGLAGAINEQFF
TRBJ2-1 | TRBV6-1 | few | 16 | CASSGDSGGSYNEQFF
TRBJ1-1 | TRBV6-1 | - | 14 | CASSEADLHPEAFF
TRBJ1-2 | TRBV7-9 | few | 18 | CASSLGGVGTLTNYGYTF
TRBJ1-3 | TRBV7-9 | few | 17 | CASSLANRGLSGNTIYF
TRBJ2-3 | TRBV9 | - | 16 | CASSVVGGGGADTQYF
TRBJ1-2 | TRBV5-5 | - | 11 | CASSLELGYTF
TRBJ1-5 | TRBV19 | - | 15 | CASSISGNSNQPQHF
TRBJ2-3 | TRBV7-3 | few | 14 | CASSKQGAGDTQYF
TRBJ2-3 | TRBV7-9 | few | 14 | CASSLTSGVDTQYF
TRBJ2-1 | TRBV5-1 | - | 17 | CASSLYRAIVHYNEQFF
TRBJ2-2 | TRBV7-8 | once | 15 | CASSSGLAGVGELFF
TRBJ1-6 | TRBV11-2 | few | 17 | CASSLGWDTRYNSPLHF
TRBJ2-1 | TRBV7-9 | few | 11 | CASSFTPPAFF
TRBJ2-1 | TRBV15 | - | 17 | CATSRVPTSGAYNEQFF
TRBJ2-7 | TRBV27 | - | 13 | CASSFRLFYEQYF
TRBJ2-1 | TRBV13 | - | 15 | CASSFGLAPNNEQFF
TRBJ2-1 | TRBV5-5 | - | 13 | CASRFGQINEQFF
TRBJ2-7 | TRBV27 | few | 15 | CASSLGTALSYEQYF
TRBJ2-2 | TRBV29-1 | - | 11 | CSVFYTGELFF
TRBJ2-1 | TRBV10-3 | - | 15 | CAISGGDRDGNEQFF
TRBJ2-1 | TRBV5-5 | many | 18 | CASSSSDRLPISYNEQFF
TRBJ2-1 | TRBV12-3/TRBV12-4 | - | 14 | CASSFGGGANEQFF
TRBJ2-1 | TRBV2 | - | 14 | CASNPGQGSWEQFF
TRBJ1-2 | TRBV29-1 | few | 11 | CSARVGNGYTF
TRBJ2-2 | TRBV7-9 | few | 14 | CASSWRVNTGELFF
TRBJ2-7 | TRBV27 | few | 13 | CASSDRGVREQYF
TRBJ2-5 | TRBV6-2/TRBV6-3 | - | 13 | CASSGETQETQYF
TRBJ2-7 | TRBV15 | - | 14 | CATSRDRLTYEQYF
TRBJ2-3 | TRBV7-6 | many | 13 | CASSLEGEDTQYF
TRBJ1-5 | TRBV28 | - | 16 | CASSPEWGGGFQPQHF
TRBJ2-1 | TRBV29-1 | - | 16 | CSVEGPSGGTYNEQFF
TRBJ2-2 | TRBV5-6 | - | 16 | CASSLRGGGAGGELFF
TRBJ1-6 | TRBV12-3/TRBV12-4 | - | 14 | CASRPTGGETPLHF
TRBJ2-7 | TRBV20-1 | few | 11 | CSARSQYEQYF
TRBJ2-3 | TRBV29-1 | few | 15 | CSVEFAGGPLDTQYF
TRBJ2-7 | TRBV6-1 | - | 15 | CASTLKRNGRDEQYF
TRBJ2-1 | TRBV4-1 | few | 14 | CASSQPGADNEQFF
TRBJ2-4 | TRBV6-2/TRBV6-3 | - | 16 | CASRGTGTVFKNIQYF